This T cell receptor beta chain was recorded in a study of shared clonotypes between healthy human individuals. The study's findings and limits: Naive CD4 clonotypes were shared across several donors at roughly 5.5%.

The protocol was immunoSEQ multiplex PCR, while the TCRdb copy is restricted to in-frame clones and leaves out a portion. Here the sample spans about 980,000 clones, 76% being singletons. A word on this clone: Its target is unknown.

Donors were healthy HIV-negative adults without recent acute infections or vaccinations. The germline V gene has CDR1 MDHEN and CDR2 SYDVKM. The CDR3 runs 16 residues. The ends lost 4 bases at V and 1 base at J; junction bases unmatched: 9. The rearrangement links TRBV28 to TRBJ2-5; 7 bases line up with TRBD1. The sample consisted of memory CD4+ T cells sorted from blood. The subset is: CD45RA-negative fraction. The receptor's source is a man between 18 and 35 years old in good health. This CDR3 reads CASSSLWGTVQETQYF. The CDR3 DNA reads TGTGCCAGCAGTTCCCTATGGGGGACAGTCCAAGAGACCCAGTACTTC.